A selection of T cell receptor beta chains follows, all from one sample in a study of Ad26.COV2.S vaccination and SARS-CoV-2 variants. This table comes from immunoSEQ multiplex PCR, and its TCRdb copy is limited to in-frame clones, with some not included. This table has 350,000 to 450,000 clones, around 90% appearing once. The specimen comprised peripheral blood, sampled in a trial of Ad26.COV2.S vaccine versus placebo. Receptors originate from a person aged 18-65 years who received the Ad26.COV2.S COVID-19 vaccine or a placebo. CDR3s include the opening cysteine and the closing phenylalanine or tryptophan. D genes are given only for firm matches. Expanded clones get a size class; other rows say once, few or many, or leave the size out.

V,size,J,D,DNA,CDR3
TRBV30,-,TRBJ1-1,TRBD1,TGTGCCTGGAGCGAAGGGACAGTCTACACTGAAGCTTTCTTT,CAWSEGTVYTEAFF
TRBV3-1/TRBV3-2,-,TRBJ2-7,TRBD1,TGTGCCAGCAGTGGGGACAGGGGTGAAGCGCTCTTC,CASSGDRGEALF
TRBV6-5,few,TRBJ1-1,-,TGTGCCAGCACCTATACGACTGGAGCTGAAGCTTTCTTT,CASTYTTGAEAFF
TRBV7-3,-,TRBJ1-3,-,TGTGCCAGCAGCCCTACAGGGATTGGAAACACCATATATTTT,CASSPTGIGNTIYF
TRBV27,-,TRBJ2-3,-,TGTGCCAGCAGTTTATGGGGGAGAAGCACAGATACGCAGTATTTT,CASSLWGRSTDTQYF
TRBV19,-,TRBJ1-2,-,TGTGCCAGTGGACAGCTTAACTATGGCTACACCTTC,CASGQLNYGYTF
TRBV11-2,-,TRBJ2-7,TRBD2,TGTGCCAGCAGCTCTCCGGGACTAGCGACCTACGAGCAGTACTTC,CASSSPGLATYEQYF
TRBV15,-,TRBJ1-4,-,TGTGCCACCAGCAGAGGGCAGGCCCCTAATGAAAAACTGTTTTTT,CATSRGQAPNEKLFF
TRBV9,once,TRBJ2-1,TRBD2,TGTGCCAGCAGCCCCGGGACTAGCGGGAATGAGCAGTTCTTC,CASSPGTSGNEQFF
TRBV9,-,TRBJ1-1,TRBD1,TGTGCCAGCAGCGGGGGGGAGACAGGGTGGACTGAAGCTTTCTTT,CASSGGETGWTEAFF
TRBV4-1,-,TRBJ2-7,-,TGCGCCAGCAGCCAAGATTCGGGGTCCGCCGGTCAGTACTTC,CASSQDSGSAGQYF
TRBV12-3/TRBV12-4,-,TRBJ1-6,-,TGTGCCAGCAGTTTAGAGCTGGGGGGTATCCACTTT,CASSLELGGIHF
TRBV6-1,-,TRBJ1-1,TRBD1,TGTGCCAGCAGTGAGACGTCAGGGGGGCAAGCTTTCTTT,CASSETSGGQAFF
TRBV9,-,TRBJ1-4,-,TGTGCCAGCAGCGTAGAGGCGGGGGCTGGTGAAAAACTGTTTTTT,CASSVEAGAGEKLFF
TRBV7-2,-,TRBJ2-3,TRBD2,TGTGCCAGCAGCCCTCCGGGACTAGCGGGGGGACCTAGCACAGATACGCAGTATTTT,CASSPPGLAGGPSTDTQYF
TRBV19,-,TRBJ2-1,-,TGTGCCAGTAGTTCGTCCCTTACTCCCCCCAATGAGCAGTTCTTC,CASSSSLTPPNEQFF
TRBV29-1,-,TRBJ1-1,-,TGCAGCGTTGAGTTCGCAGGGAACACTGAAGCTTTCTTT,CSVEFAGNTEAFF
TRBV13,-,TRBJ1-1,-,TGTGCCAGTTCGGGGAACACTGAAGCTTTCTTT,CASSGNTEAFF
TRBV3-1/TRBV3-2,-,TRBJ2-7,-,TGTGCCAGCAGCCAAGTCCCTCAAGGGGGTAGATACAACGAGCAGTACTTC,CASSQVPQGGRYNEQYF
TRBV10-3,-,TRBJ2-3,TRBD2,TGTGCCATCAGTGAGTCGACGGGAGCGGGGCGCGGGTCAGATACGCAGTATTTT,CAISESTGAGRGSDTQYF
TRBV7-3,-,TRBJ2-1,-,TGTGCCAGCAGCTTAACTGGCTATGATGAGCAGTTCTTC,CASSLTGYDEQFF
TRBV9,-,TRBJ2-7,-,TGTGCCAGCAGCCCTGCGAGGGGGGCGGGGCACGAGCAGTACTTC,CASSPARGAGHEQYF
TRBV4-1,-,TRBJ2-1,-,TGCGCCAGCAGGTTCAATGAGCAGTTCTTC,CASRFNEQFF
TRBV4-1,-,TRBJ2-5,TRBD2,TGCGCCAGCAGCCAAGGCGGGGGGGCCTTCCAAGAGACCCAGTACTTC,CASSQGGGAFQETQYF
TRBV3-1/TRBV3-2,-,TRBJ1-3,-,TGTGCCAGCAGCCAAGACGGAGGGTGGGGAAACACCATATATTTT,CASSQDGGWGNTIYF
TRBV19,-,TRBJ2-2,-,TGTGCCAGTAGTCCACAGACGAACACCGGGGAGCTGTTTTTT,CASSPQTNTGELFF
TRBV3-1/TRBV3-2,few,TRBJ1-6,-,TGTGCCAGCAGCCAAGTTGATAGTCCCCTCCACTTT,CASSQVDSPLHF
TRBV7-3,-,TRBJ2-3,-,TGTGCCAGCAGCCCCGACCCGGGACCCTCGGATACGCAGTATTTT,CASSPDPGPSDTQYF
TRBV30,-,TRBJ1-4,-,TGTGCCTGGAGTGTAGACCGACGGACTTCGGGGGCGGCTAATGAAAAACTGTTTTTT,CAWSVDRRTSGAANEKLFF
TRBV9,once,TRBJ2-7,-,TGTGCCAGCAGCGTAACCCCGGGCGGCGACGAGCAGTACTTC,CASSVTPGGDEQYF
TRBV7-9,-,TRBJ1-2,TRBD1,TGTGCCAGCAGCTTAGCCGGGACAGGGTTTGGCTACACCTTC,CASSLAGTGFGYTF
TRBV5-1,-,TRBJ2-5,TRBD2,TGCGCCAGCAGCTTGGATAGCGGGGTTCGAGAGACCCAGTACTTC,CASSLDSGVRETQYF
TRBV29-1,few,TRBJ1-3,-,TGCAGCGTTGATAACGGGCGCTCTGGAAACACCATATATTTT,CSVDNGRSGNTIYF
TRBV10-3,once,TRBJ2-1,TRBD1,TGTGCCATCAGTGAGTCATACGGGACAGGCTCCTACAATGAGCAGTTCTTC,CAISESYGTGSYNEQFF
TRBV5-4,-,TRBJ1-3,TRBD1,TGTGCCAGCAGCTTCCGGACAGGGGATAATGGAAACACCATATATTTT,CASSFRTGDNGNTIYF
TRBV7-8,-,TRBJ2-1,-,TGTGCCAGCAGCTTAGGGCGGGCGGGCCCGAGCGATGAGCAGTTCTTC,CASSLGRAGPSDEQFF
TRBV6-5,-,TRBJ2-1,-,TGTGCCAGCGGGTACACAACAGATTACTACAATGAGCAGTTCTTC,CASGYTTDYYNEQFF
TRBV2,few,TRBJ2-7,-,TGTGCCAGCAGGGCGACTGACGCGTCTCACCTTCTTTCCTACGAGCAGTACTTC,CASRATDASHLLSYEQYF
TRBV19,-,TRBJ2-7,-,TGTGCCAGTAGTACCCAGCGGGTCCCCTACGAGCAGTACTTC,CASSTQRVPYEQYF
TRBV3-1/TRBV3-2,-,TRBJ2-7,TRBD1,TGTGCCAGCAGCCATCGATCGACAGGGGCCGGGTACGAGCAGTACTTC,CASSHRSTGAGYEQYF
TRBV7-9,-,TRBJ1-6,TRBD1,TGTGCCAGCAGCTCACTCGAGGGACAGGGGGCGAATTCACCCCTCCACTTT,CASSSLEGQGANSPLHF
TRBV6-5,-,TRBJ2-7,-,TGTGCCAGCGAAACAGGGAACGAGCAGTACTTC,CASETGNEQYF
TRBV12-3/TRBV12-4,-,TRBJ2-4,-,TGTGCCAGCAGTCTCTCCCCTGCTATTCAGTACTTC,CASSLSPAIQYF
TRBV7-3,once,TRBJ1-1,-,TGTGCCAGCAGCTTAATGGGGGAAACTGAAGCTTTCTTT,CASSLMGETEAFF